The 9 T cell receptor beta chains presented below share a single source sample, sequenced in a study of cytomegalovirus exposure and HLA in healthy donors. Researchers ran the PCR with 60 Vbeta and 13 Jbeta primers. Here immunoSEQ multiplex PCR was the method, and the copy in TCRdb shows in-frame clones only, minus some. Here the sample spans about 120,000 clones, about 75% being singletons. The sequencing sample was made of PBMCs. The source is a man between 60 and 75 years old in good health and CMV-seropositive.

V gene TRBV6-1 combines with J gene TRBJ2-7; 8 bases are shared with TRBD1. The J segment lost 0 bases and the V segment lost 6 bases, leaving 4 bases of the junction unmatched. CDR1 MNHNS and CDR2 SASEGT come from the germline V gene. This CDR3 has 14 amino acids. This CDR3 reads CASRMTGVSYEQYF. In DNA form, the CDR3 reads TGTGCCAGCAGGATGACAGGGGTCTCCTACGAGCAGTACTTC.

This chain connects TRBV30 to TRBJ2-2; 9 nucleotides agree with TRBD2. Germline V gene data show CDR1 as GTSNPN and CDR2 as SVGIG (reference sequence). The CDR3 runs to 14 residues. CDR3 region: CGSGAGGRGGELFF. Here the CDR3 DNA reads TGTGGGAGCGGAGCGGGAGGCAGGGGCGGGGAGCTGTTTTTT. The complete variable domain, with remaining parts taken from reference TRBV30 and TRBJ2-2, reads SQTIHQWPATLVQPVGSPLSLECTVEGTSNPNLYWYRQAAGRGLQLLFYSVGIGQISSEVPQNLSASRPQDRQFILSSKKLLLSDSGFYLCGSGAGGRGGELFFGEGSRLTVL.

This clone was seen just once. V gene TRBV9 combines with J gene TRBJ2-7; TRBD1 might be the D (5 bases). This CDR3 contains 15 residues. From germline, CDR1 is SGDLS and CDR2 YYNGEE. V gave up 1 base and J gave up 4 bases, with 15 bases separating them. CDR3 loop: CASSVTAGKAYEQYF. The CDR3 DNA sequence: TGTGCCAGCAGCGTAACGGCAGGGAAGGCTTACGAGCAGTACTTC. Looking up the rest from reference TRBV9 and TRBJ2-7 gives the full variable domain: DSGVTQTPKHLITATGQRVTLRCSPRSGDLSVYWYQQSLDQGLQFLIQYYNGEERAKGNILERFSAQQFPDLHSELNLSSLELGDSALYFCASSVTAGKAYEQYFGPGTRLTVT.

The CDR3 bases are TGTGCCAGCAGTTTATGGGGCAACAGTCAGCCCCAGCATTTT. Its protein is CASSLWGNSQPQHF. The V call is TRBV27, the J call TRBJ1-5; the D gene is possibly TRBD1 (5 bases). This CDR3 is built from 14 residues. CDR1 and CDR2 (germline): MNHEY, SMNVEV (reference sequence). V lost 1 base, J lost 6 bases, and 10 bases lay in between.

V gene TRBV9 combines with J gene TRBJ1-6, with 9 positions matching TRBD1. The CDR3 consists of 14 residues. The junction had 5 bases not matched to a gene; V was cut back by 3 bases and J by 10 bases. The germline V gene has CDR1 SGDLS and CDR2 YYNGEE. The DNA of the CDR3 is TGTGCCAGCAGCGGGGGACAGGGAGAATCACCCCTCCACTTT. It yields the protein CASSGGQGESPLHF. Using reference TRBV9 and TRBJ1-6 for the parts outside the CDR3, the full variable domain is DSGVTQTPKHLITATGQRVTLRCSPRSGDLSVYWYQQSLDQGLQFLIQYYNGEERAKGNILERFSAQQFPDLHSELNLSSLELGDSALYFCASSGGQGESPLHFGNGTRLTVT.

This rearrangement joins TRBV2 to TRBJ1-1; D is unresolved. CDR3 length: 12 amino acids. From germline, CDR1 is SNHLY and CDR2 FYNNEI. V was clipped by 3 bases and J by 3 bases, with 5 bases between them. DNA of the CDR3: TGTGCCAGCAGTGACAGATACACTGAAGCTTTCTTT. This translates into CASSDRYTEAFF.

V gene TRBV6-1 combines with J gene TRBJ2-3; D is ambiguous. The V end was cut by 7 bases, the J end by 4 bases, with 9 bases between. Per germline, CDR1 MNHNS and CDR2 SASEGT. The CDR3 has 12 amino acids. The CDR3 bases are TGTGCCAGCAAAACAGTTTCAGATACGCAGTATTTT. It codes for CASKTVSDTQYF.

The chain carries TRBV28 and TRBJ2-7; 12 bases fit TRBD1. V gave up 3 bases and J gave up 6 bases; unmatched junction bases: 3. Looked up from germline, CDR1 is MDHEN and CDR2 is SYDVKM. The CDR3 totals 14 residues. CDR3 bases: TGTGCCAGCAGTTTGGGACAGGGGGCCGGCGAGCAGTACTTC. Translated: CASSLGQGAGEQYF.

The chain uses TRBV9 and TRBJ1-1, with TRBD1 as a possible D gene (5 bases). Germline assignment: CDR1 SGDLS and CDR2 YYNGEE. V was trimmed by 4 bases and J by 7 bases, leaving 17 bases between them. The CDR3 spans 14 residues. CDR3: CASSTQQGISEAFF. CDR3 sequence (DNA): TGTGCCAGCAGCACCCAGCAGGGAATAAGTGAAGCTTTCTTT. Drawing the rest from reference TRBV9 and TRBJ1-1, the complete variable domain is DSGVTQTPKHLITATGQRVTLRCSPRSGDLSVYWYQQSLDQGLQFLIQYYNGEERAKGNILERFSAQQFPDLHSELNLSSLELGDSALYFCASSTQQGISEAFFGQGTRLTVV.